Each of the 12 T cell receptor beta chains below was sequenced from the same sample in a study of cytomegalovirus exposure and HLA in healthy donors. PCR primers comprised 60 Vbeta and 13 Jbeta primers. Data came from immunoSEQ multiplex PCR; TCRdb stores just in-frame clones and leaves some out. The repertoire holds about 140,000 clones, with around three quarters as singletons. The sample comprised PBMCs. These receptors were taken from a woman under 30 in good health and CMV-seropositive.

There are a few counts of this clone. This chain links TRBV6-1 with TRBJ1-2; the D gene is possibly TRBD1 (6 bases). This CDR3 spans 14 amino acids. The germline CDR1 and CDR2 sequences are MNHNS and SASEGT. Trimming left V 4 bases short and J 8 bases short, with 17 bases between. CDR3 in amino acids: CASSGLQGRVGYTF. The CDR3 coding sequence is TGTGCCAGCAGTGGCCTACAGGGTAGGGTCGGCTACACCTTC.

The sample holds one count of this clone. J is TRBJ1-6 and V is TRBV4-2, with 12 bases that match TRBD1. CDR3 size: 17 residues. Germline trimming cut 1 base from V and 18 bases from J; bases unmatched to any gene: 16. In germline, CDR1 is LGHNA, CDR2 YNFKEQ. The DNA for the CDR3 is TGTGCCAGCAGCCAAGCCACTCTCGGGACAGGGGGCGCTACCCCCCACTTT. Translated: CASSQATLGTGGATPHF.

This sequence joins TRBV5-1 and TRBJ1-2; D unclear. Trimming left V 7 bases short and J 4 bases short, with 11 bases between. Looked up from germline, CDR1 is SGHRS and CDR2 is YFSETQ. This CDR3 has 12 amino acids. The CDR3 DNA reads TGCGCCAGCTCCGACCGGAGCTATGGCTACACCTTC. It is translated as CASSDRSYGYTF.

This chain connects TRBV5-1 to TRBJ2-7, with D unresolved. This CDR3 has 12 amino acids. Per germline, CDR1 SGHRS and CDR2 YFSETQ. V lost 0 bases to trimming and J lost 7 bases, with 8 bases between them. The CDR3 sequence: CASSLEPREQYF. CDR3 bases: TGCGCCAGCAGCTTGGAGCCGAGGGAGCAGTACTTC.

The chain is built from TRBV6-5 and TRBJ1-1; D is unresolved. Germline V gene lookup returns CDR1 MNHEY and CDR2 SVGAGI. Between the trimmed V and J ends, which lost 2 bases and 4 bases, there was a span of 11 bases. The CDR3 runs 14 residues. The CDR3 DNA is TGTGCCAGCAGTTACCCCGTGGGAGGCACTGAAGCTTTCTTT. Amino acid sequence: CASSYPVGGTEAFF.

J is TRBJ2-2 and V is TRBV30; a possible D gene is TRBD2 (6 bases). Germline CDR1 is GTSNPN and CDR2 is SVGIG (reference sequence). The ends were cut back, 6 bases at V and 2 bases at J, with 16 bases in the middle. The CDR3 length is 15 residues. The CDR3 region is CACVSGLLNTGELFF. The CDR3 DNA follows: TGTGCCTGCGTGTCGGGACTCCTAAACACCGGGGAGCTGTTTTTT. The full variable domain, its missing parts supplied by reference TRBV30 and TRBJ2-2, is SQTIHQWPATLVQPVGSPLSLECTVEGTSNPNLYWYRQAAGRGLQLLFYSVGIGQISSEVPQNLSASRPQDRQFILSSKKLLLSDSGFYLCACVSGLLNTGELFFGEGSRLTVL.

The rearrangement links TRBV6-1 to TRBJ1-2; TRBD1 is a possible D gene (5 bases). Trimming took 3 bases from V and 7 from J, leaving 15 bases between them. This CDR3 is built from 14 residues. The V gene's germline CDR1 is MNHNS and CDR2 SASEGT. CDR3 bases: TGTGCCAGCAGTGAGAGGCAGGGAGGAGGTGGCTACACCTTC. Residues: CASSERQGGGGYTF.

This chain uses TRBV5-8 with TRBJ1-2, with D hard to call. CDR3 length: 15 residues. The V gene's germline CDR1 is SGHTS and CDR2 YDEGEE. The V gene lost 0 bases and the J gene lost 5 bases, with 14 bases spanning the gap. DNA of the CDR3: TGTGCCAGCAGCTTGGCCGCCCCGTTCACTTATGGCTACACCTTC. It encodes CASSLAAPFTYGYTF.

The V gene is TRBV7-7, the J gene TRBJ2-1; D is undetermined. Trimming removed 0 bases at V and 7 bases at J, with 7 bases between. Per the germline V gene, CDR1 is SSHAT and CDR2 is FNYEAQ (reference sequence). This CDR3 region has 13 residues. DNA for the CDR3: TGTGCCAGCAGCTTAGCGTATCCTAATGAGCAGTTCTTC. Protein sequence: CASSLAYPNEQFF.

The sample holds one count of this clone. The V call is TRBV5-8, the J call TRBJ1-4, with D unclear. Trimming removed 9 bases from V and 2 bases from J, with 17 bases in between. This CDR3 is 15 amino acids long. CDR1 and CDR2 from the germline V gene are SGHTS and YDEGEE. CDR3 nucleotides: TGTGCCACCCCGACTTGGGGAGGCACTAATGAAAAACTGTTTTTT. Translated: CATPTWGGTNEKLFF. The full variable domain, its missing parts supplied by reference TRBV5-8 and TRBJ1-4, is EAGVTQSPTHLIKTRGQQATLRCSPISGHTSVYWYQQALGLGLQFLLWYDEGEERNRGNFPPRFSGRQFPNYSSELNVNALELEDSALYLCATPTWGGTNEKLFFGSGTQLSVL.

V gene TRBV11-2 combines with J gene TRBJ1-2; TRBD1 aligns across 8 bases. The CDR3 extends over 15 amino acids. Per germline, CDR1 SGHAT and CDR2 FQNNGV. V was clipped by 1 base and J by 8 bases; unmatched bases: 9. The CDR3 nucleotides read TGTGCCAGCAGCTTAGTGGCCGGGACAGGCAGAGGCTACACCTTC. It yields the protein CASSLVAGTGRGYTF.

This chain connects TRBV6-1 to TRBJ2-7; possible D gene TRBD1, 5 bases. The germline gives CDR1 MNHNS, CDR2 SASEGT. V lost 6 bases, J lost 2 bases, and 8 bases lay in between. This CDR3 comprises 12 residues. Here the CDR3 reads CASRDTAYEQYF. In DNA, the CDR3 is TGTGCCAGCAGGGACACCGCCTACGAGCAGTACTTC.